Sequencing of this T cell receptor (beta chain) was carried out in a study of cytomegalovirus exposure and HLA in healthy donors. Study summary: As released early, the data held roughly 85 million unique TCRs from HLA-typed donors. Around 76% of around 400 genotyped donors fell in the Caucasian-associated ancestry cluster.

The primer mix had 60 Vbeta and 13 Jbeta primers. The table came from immunoSEQ multiplex PCR; TCRdb's copy has only in-frame clones and leaves some out. The data show over 150,000 clones, more than 70% seen once. Broader study findings: Roughly uniform sequencing depth across donors was assumed, possibly incorrectly. Later genetic work tied a missense DCLRE1C variant to beta-chain V and J trimming.

The ends were cut back, 9 bases at V and 5 bases at J, with 22 bases in the middle. Germline V gene lookup returns CDR1 SNHLY and CDR2 FYNNEI. The CDR3 length is 15 residues. Points on this clone: The antigen is undetermined.

The TCR originated in a male donor in good health and CMV-seronegative. The chain links TRBV2 to TRBJ2-5; D is perhaps TRBD2 (7 bases). Sequencing used PBMCs. CDR3: CASGGAGTRGETQYF. The CDR3 DNA reads TGTGCCAGTGGGGGGGCGGGGACCCGCGGGGAGACCCAGTACTTC.